This TCR beta chain was observed in a study of cytomegalovirus exposure and HLA in healthy donors. Findings and limits, study-wide: Whilst most TCR sequences proved rare, a subset of public TCRs occurred across many donors.

PCR used 60 Vbeta primers and 13 Jbeta primers. Some clones are missing from TCRdb's copy, which holds only in-frame ones; the method was immunoSEQ multiplex PCR. Here the sample spans tens of thousands of clones, roughly 63% being singletons. In regard to this clone: Its antigen remains unknown.

The germline V and J ends were trimmed by 2 bases and 1 base, with 14 bases remaining between them. This CDR3 is 16 amino acids long. Germline-derived CDR1 and CDR2 are SGHDN and FVKESK. Sequencing was done on a sample of PBMCs. V usage is TRBV14 and J usage is TRBJ1-2; possible D gene TRBD1, 6 bases. The source is a woman aged 50 to 60 in good health and CMV-seropositive. CDR3: CASSQWAGGLNYGYTF. CDR3 sequence (DNA): TGTGCCAGCAGCCAATGGGCCGGGGGGCTTAACTATGGCTACACCTTC.